Sequencing of this T cell receptor (beta chain) was carried out in a study of cytomegalovirus exposure and HLA in healthy donors. Germline V gene data show CDR1 as SGHRS and CDR2 as YFSETQ. The V and J ends lost 4 bases and 4 bases respectively, with 14 bases between them. The CDR3 spans 14 residues. With regard to this clone: What it binds is unknown.

This PCR relied on a set of 60 Vbeta primers and 13 Jbeta primers. The table came from immunoSEQ multiplex PCR; TCRdb's copy has only in-frame clones and leaves some out. Of 150,000 to 200,000 clones listed, over 75% are singletons. Study results and limitations: As a later analysis revealed, the rate of TCR association differed by HLA locus, with DRB1 most and HLA-C fewest. Another analysis was done later, and it associated 15,000 or so TCR beta sequences with HLA alleles at 0.05 false discovery rate.

The chain links TRBV5-1 to TRBJ1-1; D is uncertain. The sequence was obtained from a man aged 18-30 years in good health and CMV-seronegative. The source material was PBMCs. In DNA form, the CDR3 reads TGCGCCAGCAGCACCAGCCGGGGAGGCACTGAAGCTTTCTTT. Amino acids: CASSTSRGGTEAFF.